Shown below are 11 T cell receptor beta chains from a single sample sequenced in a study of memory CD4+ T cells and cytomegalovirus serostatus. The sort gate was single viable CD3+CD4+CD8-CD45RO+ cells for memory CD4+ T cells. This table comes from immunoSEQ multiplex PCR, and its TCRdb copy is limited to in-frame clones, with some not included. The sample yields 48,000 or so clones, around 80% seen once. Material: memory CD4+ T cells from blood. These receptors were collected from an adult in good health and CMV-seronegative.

The CDR3 sequence: CASTEPGRTEAFF. The CDR3 nucleotides read TGTGCCAGCACCGAGCCGGGACGCACTGAAGCTTTCTTT. The chain employs TRBV28 and TRBJ1-1; possible D gene TRBD1, 5 bases. The CDR3 runs 13 residues. Germline V gene data show CDR1 as MDHEN and CDR2 as SYDVKM. The V gene lost 7 bases and the J gene lost 4 bases, with 13 bases spanning the gap.

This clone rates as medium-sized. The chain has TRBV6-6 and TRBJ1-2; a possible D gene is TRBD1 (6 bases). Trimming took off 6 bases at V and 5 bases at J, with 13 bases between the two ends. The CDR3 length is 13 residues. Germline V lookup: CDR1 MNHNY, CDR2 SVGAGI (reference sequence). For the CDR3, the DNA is TGTGCCAGCAGATTGACAGGTCTTTATGGCTACACCTTC. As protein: CASRLTGLYGYTF.

The CDR3 loop is CASSEGYEQYF. CDR3 nucleotide sequence: TGTGCCAGCAGTGAAGGGTACGAGCAGTACTTC. The chain links TRBV2 to TRBJ2-7; D gene ambiguous. This CDR3 comprises 11 residues. Germline V gives CDR1 SNHLY, CDR2 FYNNEI. Deletions cut 1 base from V and 4 bases from J, with 2 bases between.

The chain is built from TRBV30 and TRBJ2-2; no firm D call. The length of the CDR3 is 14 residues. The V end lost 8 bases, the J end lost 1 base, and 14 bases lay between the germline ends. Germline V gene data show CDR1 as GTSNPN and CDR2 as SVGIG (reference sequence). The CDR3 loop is CAQQPGGNTGELFF. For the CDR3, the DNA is TGTGCCCAGCAACCAGGCGGGAACACCGGGGAGCTGTTTTTT. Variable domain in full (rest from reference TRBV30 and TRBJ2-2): SQTIHQWPATLVQPVGSPLSLECTVEGTSNPNLYWYRQAAGRGLQLLFYSVGIGQISSEVPQNLSASRPQDRQFILSSKKLLLSDSGFYLCAQQPGGNTGELFFGEGSRLTVL.

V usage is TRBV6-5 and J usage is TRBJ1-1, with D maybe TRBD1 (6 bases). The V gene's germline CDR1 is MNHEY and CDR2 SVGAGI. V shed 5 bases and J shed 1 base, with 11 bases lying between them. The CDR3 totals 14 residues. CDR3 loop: CASSPLTGNTEAFF. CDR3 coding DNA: TGTGCCAGCAGTCCGCTGACAGGGAACACTGAAGCTTTCTTT.

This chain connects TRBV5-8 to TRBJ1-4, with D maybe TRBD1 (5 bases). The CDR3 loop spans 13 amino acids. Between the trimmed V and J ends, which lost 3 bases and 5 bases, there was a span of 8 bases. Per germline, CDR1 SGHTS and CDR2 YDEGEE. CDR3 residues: CASSWGLNEKLFF. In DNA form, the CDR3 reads TGTGCCAGCAGCTGGGGGTTGAATGAAAAACTGTTTTTT.

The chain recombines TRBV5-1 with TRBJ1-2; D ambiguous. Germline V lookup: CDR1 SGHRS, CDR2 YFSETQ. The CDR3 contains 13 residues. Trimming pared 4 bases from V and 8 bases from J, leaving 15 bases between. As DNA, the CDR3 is TGCGCCAGCAGCCCCTCGAGCGGGTACGGCTACACCTTC. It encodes CASSPSSGYGYTF.

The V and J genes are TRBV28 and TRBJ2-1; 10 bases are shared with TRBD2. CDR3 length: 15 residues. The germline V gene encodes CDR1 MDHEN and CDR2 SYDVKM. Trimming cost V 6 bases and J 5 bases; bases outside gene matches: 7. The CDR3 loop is CASSRSGRGNNEQFF. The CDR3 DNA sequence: TGTGCCAGCAGCAGAAGCGGGAGGGGAAACAATGAGCAGTTCTTC.

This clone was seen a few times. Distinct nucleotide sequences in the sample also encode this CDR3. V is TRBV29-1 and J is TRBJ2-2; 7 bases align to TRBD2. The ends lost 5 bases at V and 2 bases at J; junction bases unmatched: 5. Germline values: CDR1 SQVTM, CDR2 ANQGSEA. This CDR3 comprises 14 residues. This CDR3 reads CSVSGTKNTGELFF. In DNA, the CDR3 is TGCAGCGTTTCAGGGACTAAAAACACCGGGGAGCTGTTTTTT.

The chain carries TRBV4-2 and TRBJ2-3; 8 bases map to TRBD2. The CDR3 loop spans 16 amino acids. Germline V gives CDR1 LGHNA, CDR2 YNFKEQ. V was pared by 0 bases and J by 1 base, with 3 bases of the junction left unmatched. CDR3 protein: CASSQESTSGTDTQYF. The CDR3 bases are TGTGCCAGCAGCCAAGAATCGACTAGCGGCACAGATACGCAGTATTTT.

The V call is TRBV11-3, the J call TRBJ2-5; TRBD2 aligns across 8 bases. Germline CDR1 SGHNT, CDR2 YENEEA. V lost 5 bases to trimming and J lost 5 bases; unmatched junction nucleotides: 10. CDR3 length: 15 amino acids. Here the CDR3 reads CASSLGAGGLETQYF. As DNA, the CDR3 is TGTGCCAGCAGCCTAGGGGCGGGGGGTTTGGAGACCCAGTACTTC.